This T cell receptor beta chain derives from a study of shared clonotypes between healthy human individuals. TCRdb's copy holds only in-frame clones and misses some; the assay was immunoSEQ multiplex PCR. The sample has over a million clones; about 80% are singletons. The CDR3 runs to 17 residues. V was shortened by 1 base and J by 13 bases, with 26 bases between the two germline ends. Germline V gives CDR1 SGHVS, CDR2 FQNEAQ. Study results and limitations: Although depth was large, rarefaction showed that sequencing of the sorted subsets was incomplete.

This clone has just a few counts. What it recognizes is unknown. The origin of this receptor is a young man in good health. Some clones in this sample may be carry-over from other donors' samples. The sequenced sample consisted of memory CD4+ T cells from PBMCs. As to subset: CD45RA-negative fraction. This chain uses TRBV7-8 with TRBJ2-1; tentative D call: TRBD1 (6 bases). CDR3 region: CASSLGDGGGILGQQFF. Written as DNA, the CDR3 is TGTGCCAGCAGCTTAGGGGATGGGGGCGGCATCTTAGGTCAACAGTTCTTC. Full variable domain (remainder filled in from reference TRBV7-8 and TRBJ2-1): GAGVSQSPRYKVAKRGQDVALRCDPISGHVSLFWYQQALGQGPEFLTYFQNEAQLDKSGLPSDRFFAERPEGSVSTLKIQRTQQEDSAVYLCASSLGDGGGILGQQFFGPGTRLTVL.